This entry concerns a single TCR beta chain. Antigen unknown. Sequenced by immunoSEQ multiplex PCR; TCRdb stores in-frame clones only, minus some. The sample shows about 83,000 clones, roughly 82% of them seen only once. There are 15 residues in the CDR3. CDR1 MNHEY and CDR2 SMNVEV come from the germline V gene (reference sequence). V shed 2 bases and J shed 0 bases, with 11 bases lying between them. This sample is part of a study of T cell responses to AZD1222 COVID-19 vaccine. Study summary: Analysis merged second doses at about 4 or about 12 weeks. Study observations and caveats: Elevations in Spike-specific TCR breadth and depth followed administration of two AZD1222 doses. Clonal diversity was possibly underestimated, and the donors were mostly white British, with more females. Nearly half of the spike-specific TCRs reportedly recognize variant regions that carry no mutations.

The source of this sequence is an adult in good health. The rearrangement joins TRBV27 to TRBJ2-7; D unresolved. The sample was peripheral blood, taken on day 0 of AZD1222 vaccination. The CDR3: CASSLRAESSYEQYF. CDR3 coding DNA: TGTGCCAGCAGTTTACGCGCAGAGAGCTCCTACGAGCAGTACTTC.